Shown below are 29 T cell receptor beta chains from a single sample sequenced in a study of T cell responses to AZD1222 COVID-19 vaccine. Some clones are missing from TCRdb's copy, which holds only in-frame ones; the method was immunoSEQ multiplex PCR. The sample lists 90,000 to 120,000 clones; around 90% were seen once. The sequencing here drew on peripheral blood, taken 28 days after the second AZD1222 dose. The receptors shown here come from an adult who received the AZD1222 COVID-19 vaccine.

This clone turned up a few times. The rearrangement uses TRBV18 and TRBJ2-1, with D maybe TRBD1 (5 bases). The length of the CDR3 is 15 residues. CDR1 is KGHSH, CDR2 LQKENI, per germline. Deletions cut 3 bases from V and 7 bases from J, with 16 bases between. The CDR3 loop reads CASSPLDRDRNEQFF. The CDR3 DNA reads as TGTGCCAGCTCACCGCTTGACAGAGATAGAAATGAGCAGTTCTTC.

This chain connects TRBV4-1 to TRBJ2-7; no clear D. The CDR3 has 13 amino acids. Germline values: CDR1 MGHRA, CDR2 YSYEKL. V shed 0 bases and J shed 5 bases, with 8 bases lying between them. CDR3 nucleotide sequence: TGCGCCAGCAGCCAAGACAGAGACCACGAGCAGTACTTC. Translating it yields CASSQDRDHEQYF.

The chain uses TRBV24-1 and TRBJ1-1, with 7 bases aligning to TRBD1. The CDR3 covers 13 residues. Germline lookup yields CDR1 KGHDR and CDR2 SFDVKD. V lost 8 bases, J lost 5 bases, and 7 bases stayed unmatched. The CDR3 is CATKPGGSTEAFF. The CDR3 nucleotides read TGTGCCACCAAACCAGGGGGAAGTACTGAAGCTTTCTTT.

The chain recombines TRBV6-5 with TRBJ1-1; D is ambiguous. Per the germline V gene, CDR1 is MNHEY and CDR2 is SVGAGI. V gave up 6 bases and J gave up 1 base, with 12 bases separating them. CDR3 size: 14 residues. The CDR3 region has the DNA TGTGCCAGCAGCCAGGAGTGGAGGAACACTGAAGCTTTCTTT. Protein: CASSQEWRNTEAFF.

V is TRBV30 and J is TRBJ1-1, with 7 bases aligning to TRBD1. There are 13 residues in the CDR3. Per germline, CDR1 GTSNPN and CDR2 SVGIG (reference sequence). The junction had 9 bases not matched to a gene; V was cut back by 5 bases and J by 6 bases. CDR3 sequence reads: CAWGGQAKAEAFF. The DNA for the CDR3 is TGTGCCTGGGGAGGACAGGCTAAGGCTGAAGCTTTCTTT.

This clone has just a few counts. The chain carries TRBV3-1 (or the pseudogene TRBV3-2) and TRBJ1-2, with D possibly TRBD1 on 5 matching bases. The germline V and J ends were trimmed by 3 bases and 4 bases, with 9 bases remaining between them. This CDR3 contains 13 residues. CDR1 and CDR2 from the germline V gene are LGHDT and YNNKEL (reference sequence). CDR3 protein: CASSQGRGYGYTF. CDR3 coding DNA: TGTGCCAGCAGCCAGGGGCGGGGCTATGGCTACACCTTC.

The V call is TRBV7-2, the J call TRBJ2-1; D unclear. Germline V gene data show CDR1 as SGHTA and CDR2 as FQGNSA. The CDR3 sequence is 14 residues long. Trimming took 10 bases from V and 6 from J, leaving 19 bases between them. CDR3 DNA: TGTGCCACCATGATAGGGAATTGGGGCAATGAGCAGTTCTTC. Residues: CATMIGNWGNEQFF.

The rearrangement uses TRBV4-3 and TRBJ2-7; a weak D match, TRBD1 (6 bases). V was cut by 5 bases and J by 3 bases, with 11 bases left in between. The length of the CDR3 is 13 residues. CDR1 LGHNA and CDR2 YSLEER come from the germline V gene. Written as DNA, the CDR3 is TGCGCCAGCAGCAAGGGGGTCGACTACGAGCAGTACTTC. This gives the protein CASSKGVDYEQYF.

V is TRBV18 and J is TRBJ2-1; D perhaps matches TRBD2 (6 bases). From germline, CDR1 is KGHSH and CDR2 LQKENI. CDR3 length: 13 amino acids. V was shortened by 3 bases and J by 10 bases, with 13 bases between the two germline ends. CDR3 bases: TGTGCCAGCTCACCGGGGGACTTGCTAGAGCAGTTCTTC. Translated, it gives CASSPGDLLEQFF.

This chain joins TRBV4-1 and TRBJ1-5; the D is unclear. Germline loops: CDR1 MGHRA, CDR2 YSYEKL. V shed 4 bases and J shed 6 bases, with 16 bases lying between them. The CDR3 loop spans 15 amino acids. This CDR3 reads CASSRGLTSTQPQHF. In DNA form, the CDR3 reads TGCGCCAGCAGCCGAGGATTAACGTCAACTCAGCCCCAGCATTTT.

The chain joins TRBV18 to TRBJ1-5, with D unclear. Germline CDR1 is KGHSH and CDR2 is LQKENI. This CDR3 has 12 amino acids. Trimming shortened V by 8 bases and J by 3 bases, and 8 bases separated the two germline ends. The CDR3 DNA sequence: TGTGCCAGCCGTCTAGACAATCAGCCCCAGCATTTT. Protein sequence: CASRLDNQPQHF.

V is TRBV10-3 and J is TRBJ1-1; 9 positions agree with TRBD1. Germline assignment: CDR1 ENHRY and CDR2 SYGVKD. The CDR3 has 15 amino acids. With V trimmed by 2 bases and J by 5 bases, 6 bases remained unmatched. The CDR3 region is CAISEPDRGGTEAFF. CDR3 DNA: TGTGCCATCAGTGAGCCGGACAGGGGAGGGACTGAAGCTTTCTTT.

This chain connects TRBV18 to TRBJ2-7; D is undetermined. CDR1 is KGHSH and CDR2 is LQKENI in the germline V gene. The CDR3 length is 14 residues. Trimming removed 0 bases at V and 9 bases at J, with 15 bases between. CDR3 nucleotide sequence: TGTGCCAGCTCACCACCGGGAAACCCTCTGCGGCAGTACTTC. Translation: CASSPPGNPLRQYF.

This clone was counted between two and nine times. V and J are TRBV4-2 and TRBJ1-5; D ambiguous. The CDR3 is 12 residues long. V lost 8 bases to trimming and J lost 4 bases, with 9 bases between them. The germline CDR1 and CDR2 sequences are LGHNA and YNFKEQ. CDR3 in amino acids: CASREGNQPQHF. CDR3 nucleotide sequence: TGTGCCAGCCGAGAGGGAAATCAGCCCCAGCATTTT.

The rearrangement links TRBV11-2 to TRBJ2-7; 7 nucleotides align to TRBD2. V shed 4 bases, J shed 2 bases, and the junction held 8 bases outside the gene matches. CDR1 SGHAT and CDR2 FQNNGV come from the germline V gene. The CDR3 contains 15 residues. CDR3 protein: CASSSPRLATYEQYF. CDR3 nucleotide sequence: TGTGCCAGCAGCTCCCCCCGACTAGCTACCTACGAGCAGTACTTC.

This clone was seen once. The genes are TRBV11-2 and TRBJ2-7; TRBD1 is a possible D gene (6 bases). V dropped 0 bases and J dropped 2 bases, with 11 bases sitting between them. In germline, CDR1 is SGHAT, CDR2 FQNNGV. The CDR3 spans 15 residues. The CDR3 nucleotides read TGTGCCAGCAGCTTAGAAGCCAGGGGACCCTACGAGCAGTACTTC. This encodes CASSLEARGPYEQYF.

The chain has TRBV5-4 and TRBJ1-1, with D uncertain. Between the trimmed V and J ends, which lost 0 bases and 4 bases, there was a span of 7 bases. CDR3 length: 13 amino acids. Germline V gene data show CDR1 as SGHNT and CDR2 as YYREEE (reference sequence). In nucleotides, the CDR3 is TGTGCCAGCAGCTTGGAGACGCCCACTGAAGCTTTCTTT. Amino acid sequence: CASSLETPTEAFF.

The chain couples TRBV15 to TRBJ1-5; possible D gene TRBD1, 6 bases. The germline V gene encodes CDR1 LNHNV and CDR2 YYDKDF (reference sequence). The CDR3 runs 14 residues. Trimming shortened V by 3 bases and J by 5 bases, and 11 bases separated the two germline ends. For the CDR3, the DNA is TGTGCCACCAGCAGGTTACAGGGTGATCAGCCCCAGCATTTT. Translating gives CATSRLQGDQPQHF. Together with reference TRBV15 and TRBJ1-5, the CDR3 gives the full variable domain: DAMVIQNPRYQVTQFGKPVTLSCSQTLNHNVMYWYQQKSSQAPKLLFHYYDKDFNNEADTPDNFQSRRPNTSFCFLDIRSPGLGDTAMYLCATSRLQGDQPQHFGDGTRLSIL.

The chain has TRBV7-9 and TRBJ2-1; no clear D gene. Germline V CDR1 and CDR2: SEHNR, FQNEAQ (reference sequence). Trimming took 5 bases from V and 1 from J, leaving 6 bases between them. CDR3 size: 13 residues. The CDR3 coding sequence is TGTGCCAGCAGCCTTAGTTCCTACAATGAGCAGTTCTTC. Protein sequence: CASSLSSYNEQFF.

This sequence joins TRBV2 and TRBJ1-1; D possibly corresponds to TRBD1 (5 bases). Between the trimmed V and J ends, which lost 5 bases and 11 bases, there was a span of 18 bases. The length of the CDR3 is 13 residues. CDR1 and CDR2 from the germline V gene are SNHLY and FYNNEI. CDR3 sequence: CASSPRPGDPAFF. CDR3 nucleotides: TGTGCCAGCAGTCCCCGCCCGGGGGACCCGGCTTTCTTT.

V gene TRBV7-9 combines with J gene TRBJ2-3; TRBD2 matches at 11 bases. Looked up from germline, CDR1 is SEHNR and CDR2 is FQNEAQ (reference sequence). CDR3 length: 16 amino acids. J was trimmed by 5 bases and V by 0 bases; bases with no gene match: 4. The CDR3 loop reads CASSLASGGAEDTQYF. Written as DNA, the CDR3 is TGTGCCAGCAGCTTAGCTAGCGGGGGGGCCGAAGATACGCAGTATTTT.

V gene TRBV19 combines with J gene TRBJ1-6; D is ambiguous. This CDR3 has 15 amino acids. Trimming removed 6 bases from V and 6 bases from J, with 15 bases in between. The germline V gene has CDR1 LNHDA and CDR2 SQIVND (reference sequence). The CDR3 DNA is TGTGCCAGTAGCACCAGCGGGCAGATTAATTCACCCCTCCACTTT. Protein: CASSTSGQINSPLHF. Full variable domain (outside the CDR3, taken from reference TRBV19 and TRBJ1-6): DGGITQSPKYLFRKEGQNVTLSCEQNLNHDAMYWYRQDPGQGLRLIYYSQIVNDFQKGDIAEGYSVSREKKESFPLTVTSAQKNPTAFYLCASSTSGQINSPLHFGNGTRLTVT.

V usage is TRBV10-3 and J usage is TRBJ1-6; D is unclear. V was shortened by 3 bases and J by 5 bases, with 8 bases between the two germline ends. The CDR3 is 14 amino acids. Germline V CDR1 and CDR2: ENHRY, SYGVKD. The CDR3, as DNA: TGTGCCATCAGTGACGGACTGCATAATTCACCCCTCCACTTT. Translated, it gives CAISDGLHNSPLHF.

CDR3 nucleotide sequence: TGTGCCAGCAGTTACCCGGGCCTACTGAACCAAGAGACCCAGTACTTC. Residues: CASSYPGLLNQETQYF. The chain employs TRBV6-6 and TRBJ2-5; D remains unclear. V dropped 2 bases and J dropped 0 bases, with 13 bases sitting between them. Germline CDR1 MNHNY, CDR2 SVGAGI (reference sequence). The CDR3 contains 16 residues.

The CDR3 DNA reads TGCGCCAGCAGGCCTAGCGGGGGGGCAATAGATACGCAGTATTTT. It encodes CASRPSGGAIDTQYF. V gene TRBV5-1 combines with J gene TRBJ2-3, with TRBD2 matching over 12 bases. This CDR3 has 15 amino acids. CDR1 SGHRS and CDR2 YFSETQ come from the germline V gene. The junction had 6 bases not matched to a gene; V was cut back by 5 bases and J by 5 bases.

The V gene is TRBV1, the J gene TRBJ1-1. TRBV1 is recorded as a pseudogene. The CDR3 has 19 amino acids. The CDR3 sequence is CTSSQGGSGKDPMNTEAFF. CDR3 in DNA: TGCACCAGCAGCCAAGGGGGGTCAGGGAAAGACCCCATGAACACTGAAGCTTTCTTT.

CDR3 nucleotides: TGTGCCAGCAGTTACTCGAGGGGGGGGCAAGATCAGCCCCAGCATTTT. Its translation: CASSYSRGGQDQPQHF. The gene calls are TRBV6-6 and TRBJ1-5, with TRBD1 as a possible D gene (6 bases). The V end was cut by 0 bases, the J end by 5 bases, with 14 bases between. The germline V gene has CDR1 MNHNY and CDR2 SVGAGI (reference sequence). CDR3 length equals 16 residues.

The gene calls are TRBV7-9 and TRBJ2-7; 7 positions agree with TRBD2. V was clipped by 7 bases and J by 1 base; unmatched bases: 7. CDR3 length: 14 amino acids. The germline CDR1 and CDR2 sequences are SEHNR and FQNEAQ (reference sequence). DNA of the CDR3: TGTGCCAGCATCCGCTCGGGGGGTTCCTACGAGCAGTACTTC. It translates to CASIRSGGSYEQYF.

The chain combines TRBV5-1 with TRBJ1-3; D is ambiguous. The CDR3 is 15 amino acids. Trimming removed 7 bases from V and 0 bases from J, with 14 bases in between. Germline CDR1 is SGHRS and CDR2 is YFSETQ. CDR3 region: CASAPGFSSGNTIYF. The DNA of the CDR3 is TGCGCCAGCGCCCCCGGTTTTAGCTCTGGAAACACCATATATTTT.